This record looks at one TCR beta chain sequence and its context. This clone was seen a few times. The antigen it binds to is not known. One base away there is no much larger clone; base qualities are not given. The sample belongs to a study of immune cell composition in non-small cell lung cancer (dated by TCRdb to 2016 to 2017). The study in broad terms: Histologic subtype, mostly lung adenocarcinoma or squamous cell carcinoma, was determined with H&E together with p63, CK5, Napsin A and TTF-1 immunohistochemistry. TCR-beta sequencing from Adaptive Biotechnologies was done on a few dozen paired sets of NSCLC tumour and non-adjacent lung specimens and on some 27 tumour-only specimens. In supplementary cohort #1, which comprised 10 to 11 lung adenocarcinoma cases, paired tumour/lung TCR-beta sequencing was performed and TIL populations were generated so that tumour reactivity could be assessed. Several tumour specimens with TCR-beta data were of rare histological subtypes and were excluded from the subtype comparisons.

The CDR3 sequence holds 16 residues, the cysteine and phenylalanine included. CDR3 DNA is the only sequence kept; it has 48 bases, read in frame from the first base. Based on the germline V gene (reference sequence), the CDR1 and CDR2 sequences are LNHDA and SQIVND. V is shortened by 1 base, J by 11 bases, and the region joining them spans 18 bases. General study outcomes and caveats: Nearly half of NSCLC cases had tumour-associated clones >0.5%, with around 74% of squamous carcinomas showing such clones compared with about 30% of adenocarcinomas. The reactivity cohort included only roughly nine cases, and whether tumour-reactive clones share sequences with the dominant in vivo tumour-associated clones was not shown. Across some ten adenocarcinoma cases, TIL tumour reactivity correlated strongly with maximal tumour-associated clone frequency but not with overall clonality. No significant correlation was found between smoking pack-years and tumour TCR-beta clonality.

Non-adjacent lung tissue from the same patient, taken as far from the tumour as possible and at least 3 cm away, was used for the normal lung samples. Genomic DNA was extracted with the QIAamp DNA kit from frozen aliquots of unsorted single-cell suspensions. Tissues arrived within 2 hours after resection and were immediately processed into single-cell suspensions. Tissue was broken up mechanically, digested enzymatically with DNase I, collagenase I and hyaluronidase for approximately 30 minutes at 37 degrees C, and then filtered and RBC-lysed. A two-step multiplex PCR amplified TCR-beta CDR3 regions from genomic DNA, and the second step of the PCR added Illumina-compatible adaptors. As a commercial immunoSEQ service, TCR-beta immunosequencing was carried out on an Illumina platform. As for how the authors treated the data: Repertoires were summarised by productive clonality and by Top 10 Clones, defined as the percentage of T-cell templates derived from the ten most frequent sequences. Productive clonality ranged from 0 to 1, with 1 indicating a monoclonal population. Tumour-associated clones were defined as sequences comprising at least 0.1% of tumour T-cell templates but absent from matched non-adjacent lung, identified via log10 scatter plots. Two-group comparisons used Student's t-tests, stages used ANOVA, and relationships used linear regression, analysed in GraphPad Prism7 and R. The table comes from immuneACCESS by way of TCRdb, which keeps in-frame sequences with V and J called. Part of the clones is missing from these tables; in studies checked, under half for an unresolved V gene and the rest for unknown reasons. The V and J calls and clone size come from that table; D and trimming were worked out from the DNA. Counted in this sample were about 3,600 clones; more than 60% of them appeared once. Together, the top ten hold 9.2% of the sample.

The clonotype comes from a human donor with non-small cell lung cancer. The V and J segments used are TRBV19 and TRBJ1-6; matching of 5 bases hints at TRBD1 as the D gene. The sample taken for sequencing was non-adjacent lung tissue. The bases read TGTGCCAGTAGTATAGTTTGGGGATCGAACAGGACACCCCTCCACTTT. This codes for CASSIVWGSNRTPLHF. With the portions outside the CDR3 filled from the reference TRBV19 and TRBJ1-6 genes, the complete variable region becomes DGGITQSPKYLFRKEGQNVTLSCEQNLNHDAMYWYRQDPGQGLRLIYYSQIVNDFQKGDIAEGYSVSREKKESFPLTVTSAQKNPTAFYLCASSIVWGSNRTPLHFGNGTRLTVT.